These T cell receptor beta chains were read from a single sample in a study of human T cells and chemical hapten exposure. TCRdb ran MiXCR on the RACE reads and lists one entry per CDR3 protein. In the table there are 100,000 or so distinct CDR3 sequences, approximately 10% of which are singletons. The sample consisted of whole blood, taken in connection with sensitization to the hapten diphenylcyclopropenone (DPC). The receptors here all came from a man aged 40-49 years with alopecia areata. Some clones in this sample may be carry-over from other donors' samples. Each CDR3 is given with its conserved first and last residue. The D gene is left open where the match is weak. Clone size is stated in some rows and not others, as once, few, many or a class when expanded.

j_call: TRBJ2-4; clone_size: few; d_call: TRBD2; v_call: TRBV7-9; cdr3_aa: CASSLGTTSGAKNIQYF; cdr3_nt: TGTGCCAGCAGCTTAGGGACCACTAGCGGTGCCAAAAACATTCAGTACTTC
j_call: TRBJ2-3; clone_size: many; d_call: .; v_call: TRBV29-1; cdr3_aa: CSVELGTDTQYF; cdr3_nt: TGCAGCGTTGAACTTGGGACAGATACGCAGTATTTT
j_call: TRBJ1-2; clone_size: many; d_call: TRBD1; v_call: TRBV11-2; cdr3_aa: CASSLARGPGYTF; cdr3_nt: TGTGCCAGCAGCTTAGCGAGGGGGCCTGGCTACACCTTC
j_call: TRBJ2-1; clone_size: many; d_call: .; v_call: TRBV6-2/TRBV6-3; cdr3_aa: CASSSVVGGYEQFF; cdr3_nt: TGTGCCAGCAGTTCCGTTGTGGGTGGTTATGAGCAGTTCTTC
j_call: TRBJ2-1; clone_size: .; d_call: .; v_call: TRBV7-9; cdr3_aa: CASSLDLENEQFF; cdr3_nt: TGTGCCAGCAGCTTAGATTTAGAAAATGAGCAGTTCTTC
j_call: TRBJ2-3; clone_size: .; d_call: .; v_call: TRBV7-2; cdr3_aa: CASSLYLSGTTDTQYF; cdr3_nt: TGTGCCAGCAGCTTATACCTTTCCGGAACCACAGATACGCAGTATTTT
j_call: TRBJ2-3; clone_size: .; d_call: TRBD2; v_call: TRBV10-3; cdr3_aa: CAISVSGSVKDTQYF; cdr3_nt: TGTGCCATCAGTGTTAGCGGGAGTGTTAAGGATACGCAGTATTTT
j_call: TRBJ1-6; clone_size: many; d_call: TRBD1; v_call: TRBV6-4; cdr3_aa: CASSRDRESPLHF; cdr3_nt: TGTGCCAGCAGTCGGGACAGGGAATCACCCCTCCACTTT
j_call: TRBJ2-1; clone_size: .; d_call: .; v_call: TRBV5-1; cdr3_aa: CASSLGSPPFYNEQFF; cdr3_nt: TGCGCCAGCAGCTTAGGTTCGCCGCCGTTCTACAATGAGCAGTTCTTC
j_call: TRBJ1-5; clone_size: few; d_call: .; v_call: TRBV20-1; cdr3_aa: CSAIDSNQPQHF; cdr3_nt: TGCAGTGCTATAGATAGCAATCAGCCCCAGCATTTT
j_call: TRBJ2-3; clone_size: few; d_call: .; v_call: TRBV3-1; cdr3_aa: CASSQAVGRVTDTQYF; cdr3_nt: TGTGCCAGCAGCCAAGCCGTGGGCAGAGTCACAGATACGCAGTATTTT
j_call: TRBJ2-2; clone_size: .; d_call: .; v_call: TRBV2; cdr3_aa: CASINPGLGNTGELFF; cdr3_nt: TGTGCCAGCATAAACCCGGGACTCGGGAACACCGGGGAGCTGTTTTTT
j_call: TRBJ1-1; clone_size: many; d_call: .; v_call: TRBV20-1; cdr3_aa: CSARDRGGNAFF; cdr3_nt: TGCAGTGCTAGAGATCGGGGGGGTAACGCTTTCTTT
j_call: TRBJ2-4; clone_size: few; d_call: TRBD2; v_call: TRBV6-2/TRBV6-3; cdr3_aa: CASRQLQAGGLAKNIQYF; cdr3_nt: TGTGCCAGCAGACAACTTCAGGCGGGGGGTCTAGCCAAAAACATTCAGTACTTC
j_call: TRBJ2-2; clone_size: .; d_call: .; v_call: TRBV24-1; cdr3_aa: CATSDLYLAPNTGELFF; cdr3_nt: TGTGCCACCAGTGATTTATACCTAGCGCCGAACACCGGGGAGCTGTTTTTT
j_call: TRBJ2-1; clone_size: few; d_call: TRBD2; v_call: TRBV11-3; cdr3_aa: CASSLVLAGIHNEQFF; cdr3_nt: TGTGCCAGCAGCTTAGTACTAGCGGGAATACACAATGAGCAGTTCTTC
j_call: TRBJ2-3; clone_size: few; d_call: .; v_call: TRBV25-1; cdr3_aa: CASSGFLTSSTDTQYF; cdr3_nt: TGTGCCAGCAGTGGATTTCTGACTAGTAGCACAGATACGCAGTATTTT
j_call: TRBJ2-3; clone_size: few; d_call: TRBD2; v_call: TRBV5-4; cdr3_aa: CASSSTSGSTDTQYF; cdr3_nt: TGTGCCAGCAGCTCGACTAGCGGGAGCACAGATACGCAGTATTTT
j_call: TRBJ1-4; clone_size: .; d_call: .; v_call: TRBV7-3; cdr3_aa: CASSLRVRGTLATNEKLFF; cdr3_nt: TGTGCCAGCAGTCTACGGGTGAGGGGGACCCTTGCAACTAATGAAAAACTGTTTTTT
j_call: TRBJ2-5; clone_size: few; d_call: .; v_call: TRBV7-8; cdr3_aa: CASGPPFGAYQETQYF; cdr3_nt: TGTGCCAGCGGCCCCCCATTTGGCGCCTACCAAGAGACCCAGTACTTC
j_call: TRBJ1-2; clone_size: .; d_call: .; v_call: TRBV19; cdr3_aa: CASSGGIRGYTF; cdr3_nt: TGTGCCAGTAGTGGGGGTATCAGGGGCTACACCTTC
j_call: TRBJ1-6; clone_size: .; d_call: .; v_call: TRBV6-2/TRBV6-3; cdr3_aa: CASSHTVKNSPLHF; cdr3_nt: TGTGCCAGCAGCCACACGGTGAAAAATTCACCCCTCCACTTT
j_call: TRBJ2-5; clone_size: few; d_call: .; v_call: TRBV5-1; cdr3_aa: CASSLRSQGDKQETQYF; cdr3_nt: TGCGCCAGCAGCTTGAGGTCACAGGGCGATAAACAAGAGACCCAGTACTTC
j_call: TRBJ2-1; clone_size: .; d_call: TRBD2; v_call: TRBV28; cdr3_aa: CASSSETSGNSEQFF; cdr3_nt: TGTGCCAGCAGTTCAGAGACTAGCGGCAACAGTGAGCAGTTCTTC
j_call: TRBJ2-7; clone_size: .; d_call: .; v_call: TRBV20-1; cdr3_aa: CSARIGLASYYEQYF; cdr3_nt: TGCAGTGCTAGAATAGGTCTAGCGAGTTATTACGAGCAGTACTTC
j_call: TRBJ2-5; clone_size: few; d_call: .; v_call: TRBV7-8; cdr3_aa: CASTAIQETQYF; cdr3_nt: TGTGCCAGCACGGCTATCCAAGAGACCCAGTACTTC
j_call: TRBJ2-3; clone_size: many; d_call: .; v_call: TRBV18; cdr3_aa: CASSPEIFGTSTDTQYF; cdr3_nt: TGTGCCAGCTCACCGGAAATTTTCGGGACTAGCACAGATACGCAGTATTTT
j_call: TRBJ2-7; clone_size: few; d_call: .; v_call: TRBV10-3; cdr3_aa: CAISPGFRYEQYF; cdr3_nt: TGTGCCATCAGCCCAGGGTTTCGCTACGAGCAGTACTTC